These T cell receptor beta chains were read from a single sample in a study of identical twins. MiXCR, run by TCRdb on the 5' RACE reads, gives a single entry per CDR3 protein. Of approximately 1.8 million distinct CDR3 sequences in the sample, about 30% were seen once. The specimen sequenced was cord blood. Receptor source: a newborn girl in good health. Each CDR3 is given with its conserved first and last residue. A D gene is named only where the DNA matches it firmly. For some rows the clone size is stated as once, few or many, or as a class when expanded; others skip it.

d_call	v_call	clone_size	j_call	cdr3_nt	cdr3_aa
-	TRBV6-5	many	TRBJ2-2	TGTGCCAGCAGTTACTCGAACACCGGGGAGCTGTTTTTT	CASSYSNTGELFF
TRBD2	TRBV9	many	TRBJ2-3	TGTGCCAGCAGCGTATTTAGCGGGGCTCGCACAGATACGCAGTATTTT	CASSVFSGARTDTQYF
-	TRBV3-1	-	TRBJ2-1	TGTGCCAGCAGCCAAGCGAACCTCCTCAATGAGCAGTTCTTC	CASSQANLLNEQFF
-	TRBV20-1	few	TRBJ2-3	TGCAGTGCTAGAGATACGGAGCGGACGGCAGATACGCAGTATTTT	CSARDTERTADTQYF
-	TRBV9	-	TRBJ2-6	TGTGCCAGCAGCGATATGGGGTACTCTGGGGCCAACGTCCTGACTTTC	CASSDMGYSGANVLTF
-	TRBV12-3/TRBV12-4	once	TRBJ1-1	TGTGCCAGCAGCCCTGACAGGATCAGGACTGAAGCTTTCTTT	CASSPDRIRTEAFF
TRBD1	TRBV9	-	TRBJ1-1	TGTGCCAGCAGCTCGGGACAGGGGTTTGGAGCTTTCTTT	CASSSGQGFGAFF
TRBD1	TRBV5-1	-	TRBJ1-6	TGCGCCAGCAGCCTAACCAGGGGGTATAATTCACCCCTCCACTTT	CASSLTRGYNSPLHF
-	TRBV6-1	-	TRBJ1-2	TGTGCCAGCAGTGACTGGGGAGTAAAGTATGGCTACACCTTC	CASSDWGVKYGYTF
TRBD2	TRBV24-1	-	TRBJ2-1	TGTGCCACCAGTGATTTTGCGGGAGGGGCCTACAATGAGCAGTTCTTC	CATSDFAGGAYNEQFF
TRBD2	TRBV24-1	-	TRBJ2-1	TGTGCCACCAGTGATTTGGGGACTAGCAGCAATGAGCAGTTCTTC	CATSDLGTSSNEQFF
TRBD1	TRBV10-3	-	TRBJ2-7	TGTGCCATCAGTCGGGACAGGGCCTACGAGCAGTACTTC	CAISRDRAYEQYF
TRBD1	TRBV11-3	-	TRBJ2-3	TGTGCCAGCAGCTCTACCGCGACCGGGACAGCTATTTCTAGCACAGATACGCAGTATTTT	CASSSTATGTAISSTDTQYF
-	TRBV28	few	TRBJ1-6	TGTGCCAGCAGTTCCGACTCCCGGGATAATTCACCCCTCCACTTT	CASSSDSRDNSPLHF
TRBD1	TRBV10-3	few	TRBJ1-1	TGTGCCATCACCCCGACAGGGGGCTGGACTGAAGCTTTCTTT	CAITPTGGWTEAFF
-	TRBV14	-	TRBJ2-4	TGTGCCAGCAGCCAAGGAAAGGAGCAGTACTTC	CASSQGKEQYF
TRBD2	TRBV12-3/TRBV12-4	-	TRBJ2-3	TGTGTCAGCAGTCCAGGACTAGCGTTTAGCACAGATACGCAGTATTTT	CVSSPGLAFSTDTQYF
-	TRBV12-3/TRBV12-4	-	TRBJ1-2	TGTGCCAGCAGTTTAGGGGGACGGGCCTCTTATGGCTACACCTTC	CASSLGGRASYGYTF
TRBD1	TRBV6-1	-	TRBJ1-2	TGTGCCAGCAGTCCCGAGGACAGGGGTAACTATGGCTACACCTTC	CASSPEDRGNYGYTF
-	TRBV5-1	-	TRBJ2-4	TGCGCCAGCAGCTTAGGGGGAAAAGCCAAAAACATTCAGTACTTC	CASSLGGKAKNIQYF
TRBD2	TRBV28	few	TRBJ2-4	TGTGCCAGCAGTTTTGGGACTAGCTTTAATTTACTAGCCAAAAACATTCAGTACTTC	CASSFGTSFNLLAKNIQYF
-	TRBV7-2	-	TRBJ1-1	TGTGCCAGCAGCTTAGGAGGGTTAATCTTCGCTTTCTTT	CASSLGGLIFAFF
-	TRBV6-8	-	TRBJ1-1	TGTGCCAGTCGAAACGGGGAGGGGAACACTGAAGCTTTCTTT	CASRNGEGNTEAFF
-	TRBV7-8	-	TRBJ1-2	TGTGCCAGCAGCCGCGGGAAGACGTTAAACTATGGCTACACCTTC	CASSRGKTLNYGYTF
-	TRBV5-1	-	TRBJ1-2	TGCGCCAGCAGCTCTAATGGGATAGAGGGCTACAACTTC	CASSSNGIEGYNF
-	TRBV11-1	-	TRBJ2-5	TGTGCCAGCAGCTTACCCGACAGGCTTAAAGAGACCCAGTACTTC	CASSLPDRLKETQYF
TRBD1	TRBV4-1	-	TRBJ1-4	TGCGCCAGCAGCATCCGGGACAGGGACGAAGAAAAACTGTTTTTT	CASSIRDRDEEKLFF
TRBD2	TRBV5-1	-	TRBJ2-3	TGCGCCAGCACCACTCCTAGCGGGGGGGTACTCAATACGCAGTATTTT	CASTTPSGGVLNTQYF
TRBD1	TRBV6-5	few	TRBJ1-2	TGTGCCAGCAGTATAGTCCCGGGACAGGGTATAGGTGGCTACACCTTC	CASSIVPGQGIGGYTF
-	TRBV7-9	few	TRBJ1-4	TGTGCCAGCAGCCCGGGGAGCCCGAATGAAAAACTGTTTTTT	CASSPGSPNEKLFF
-	TRBV5-1	-	TRBJ1-1	TGCGCCAGCAGCTTCGGCCGAACTCCCCGACAGTACACTGAAGCTTTCTTT	CASSFGRTPRQYTEAFF
-	TRBV12-3/TRBV12-4	-	TRBJ2-4	TGTGCCAGCAGGGAGCTAGCGAAGTCCTACGAGCTGTACTTC	CASRELAKSYELYF
-	TRBV9	few	TRBJ2-3	TGTGCCAGCAGCGCCCTAGCCTTCCCAGATACGCAGTATTTT	CASSALAFPDTQYF
-	TRBV27	-	TRBJ2-5	TGTGCCAGCAGTTTAGTGGGGCAGCCGGAGCAGTACTTC	CASSLVGQPEQYF
-	TRBV12-3/TRBV12-4	few	TRBJ1-6	TGTGCCAGCAGTTTACAGGGGAATGGGGATTCACCCCTCCACTTT	CASSLQGNGDSPLHF
-	TRBV12-3/TRBV12-4	-	TRBJ2-1	TGTGCCAGCAGCCCCCGATGGGGTAAGTCCTACAATGAGCAGTTCTTC	CASSPRWGKSYNEQFF
TRBD2	TRBV27	-	TRBJ2-7	TGTGCCAGCAGTTTGAAGCGGGAAGTAAGCGGGCGAGAGCAGTACTTC	CASSLKREVSGREQYF
-	TRBV25-1	-	TRBJ2-7	TGTGCCAACATGCTAGCCTACGAGCAGTACTTC	CANMLAYEQYF
TRBD2	TRBV6-1	-	TRBJ2-7	TGTGCCAGCAGCGGGGGGGGCACGACCTACGAGCAGTACTTC	CASSGGGTTYEQYF
-	TRBV20-1	many	TRBJ2-4	TGCAGTGCTTACTCGACAGTAGCCAAAAACATTCAGTACTTC	CSAYSTVAKNIQYF
-	TRBV20-1	-	TRBJ2-3	TGCAGTGCTAGAAAACTAGCAAAACCTTTTTGGGGCACAGATACGCAGTATTTT	CSARKLAKPFWGTDTQYF
-	TRBV4-2	few	TRBJ1-6	TGTGCCAGCAGCCAAGATGCGGGGTATGGTTCACCCCTCCACTTT	CASSQDAGYGSPLHF
TRBD2	TRBV11-2	-	TRBJ2-3	TGTGCCAGCAGCACACGCCGACTAGCGGTGACCACAGATACGCAGTATTTT	CASSTRRLAVTTDTQYF
-	TRBV7-9	-	TRBJ2-2	TGTGCCAGCAGCTTGACTAGTGACACCGGGGAGCTGTTTTTT	CASSLTSDTGELFF
TRBD2	TRBV6-1	-	TRBJ2-1	TGTGCCAGCAGTCGTCTAGGCGCGGGGGGCCCCAATGAGCAGTTCTTC	CASSRLGAGGPNEQFF
-	TRBV28	many	TRBJ2-7	TGTGCCAGCAGCTTTTTGGGCTACGAGCAGTACTTC	CASSFLGYEQYF